A single T cell receptor beta chain is shown here with its context. Its antigen is currently unknown. Other DNA sequences in this specimen translate into the identical CDR3. Donors counted as nominally healthy when sampled, yet unrecorded immune exposures were likely. This sample was included in a study of cytomegalovirus exposure and HLA in healthy donors. Study-wide findings and caveats: Later analysis reportedly placed an Asian-associated ancestry cluster below the roughly 700-donor mean in N-insertions.

It was with 60 Vbeta and 13 Jbeta primers that the PCR ran. Sequenced by immunoSEQ multiplex PCR; TCRdb stores in-frame clones only, minus some. The sample records around 110,000 clones, approximately 82% being singletons. In germline, CDR1 is LNHDA, CDR2 SQIVND (reference sequence). V trimming: 8 bases; J trimming: 6 bases; junction bases outside the gene matches: 4. The CDR3 totals 13 residues. Sequencing was performed on PBMCs. This chain joins TRBV19 and TRBJ2-3; 11 bases are shared with TRBD2. The origin of this receptor is a man aged 35 to 55 in good health and CMV-seronegative. The chain's CDR3 is CASRLAGSDTQYF. The CDR3 DNA reads TGTGCCAGTCGACTAGCGGGGAGCGATACGCAGTATTTT.